These 26 T cell receptor beta chains came from one sample sequenced in a study of T cells in Graves' hyperthyroidism and ophthalmopathy. The source material, RNA transcripts, was used to amplify TCR beta CDR3 regions. The HTBI set primed first-round TCR CDR3 RT-PCR. TCRdb fed the multiplex PCR reads into MiXCR, producing one record per CDR3 protein. The sample has about 400,000 distinct CDR3 sequences; 15% to 19% are singletons. Sequencing was done on a sample of blood. These receptors were obtained from a woman aged 18-29 years with Graves' hyperthyroidism.

At least ten counts were recorded for this clonotype. This sequence joins TRBV18 and TRBJ2-1, with TRBD2 identical over 9 bases. V trimming: 2 bases; J trimming: 0 bases; junction bases outside the gene matches: 5. Germline-derived CDR1 and CDR2 are KGHSH and LQKENI. The CDR3 contains 17 residues. The CDR3 reads CASSPLRLADSYNEQFF. The DNA of the CDR3 is TGTGCCAGCTCACCATTGCGACTAGCGGACTCCTACAATGAGCAGTTCTTC.

In its sample, this clonotype was seen many times. This sequence joins TRBV3-1 and TRBJ2-2; the match to TRBD2 covers 8 bases. The CDR3 length is 16 residues. The ends lost 6 bases at V and 4 bases at J; junction bases unmatched: 10. Germline V lookup: CDR1 LGHDT, CDR2 YNNKEL (reference sequence). CDR3 nucleotides: TGTGCCAGCAGGTCCCCGGGACTAGAGGCCACCGGGGAGCTGTTTTTT. It encodes CASRSPGLEATGELFF. Complete variable domain (other parts from reference TRBV3-1 and TRBJ2-2): DTAVSQTPKYLVTQMGNDKSIKCEQNLGHDTMYWYKQDSKKFLKIMFSYNNKELIINETVPNRFSPKSPDKAHLNLHINSLELGDSAVYFCASRSPGLEATGELFFGEGSRLTVL.

The table lists this clonotype with many counts. V and J are TRBV20-1 and TRBJ1-5, with D unclear. The CDR3 length is 13 residues. Germline CDR1 is DFQATT and CDR2 is SNEGSKA (reference sequence). V lost 0 bases and J 7 bases, leaving 10 bases between the germline ends. CDR3 DNA: TGCAGTGCTAGAGATCCGAAGGGACAGCCCCAGCATTTT. Translated: CSARDPKGQPQHF.

This clonotype was seen ten or more times. This chain uses TRBV12-3 or TRBV12-4 with TRBJ2-1, with D perhaps given as TRBD1 or TRBD2 (5 bases each). Deletions cut 2 bases from V and 8 bases from J, with 7 bases between. This CDR3 spans 12 amino acids. The CDR3 here is CASSLWGYEQFF. The CDR3 region has the DNA TGTGCCAGCAGTTTATGGGGGTATGAGCAGTTCTTC.

With regard to this clonotype: This may be a read error: a much more frequent sequence differs by one nucleotide. The CDR3 DNA reads TGTGCCACCAGTGACCGGGCTAGCGGGGGCACAGATACGCAGTATTTT. Its translation: CATSDRASGGTDTQYF. The chain uses TRBV24-1 and TRBJ2-3; TRBD2 aligns across 9 bases. This CDR3 comprises 16 residues. V shed 4 bases, J shed 1 base, and the junction held 5 bases outside the gene matches. Germline-derived CDR1 and CDR2 are KGHDR and SFDVKD.

This chain joins TRBV29-1 and TRBJ1-5; no reliable D call. V was pared by 6 bases and J by 3 bases, with 9 bases between. The germline gives CDR1 SQVTM, CDR2 ANQGSEA. The CDR3 contains 12 residues. This CDR3 is CSVQLNNQPQHF. As DNA, the CDR3 is TGCAGCGTGCAGTTAAACAATCAGCCCCAGCATTTT.

This clonotype appeared many times. The chain couples TRBV2 to TRBJ2-1; tentative D call: TRBD2 (6 bases). The V gene's germline CDR1 is SNHLY and CDR2 FYNNEI. Trimming left V 7 bases short and J 5 bases short, with 12 bases between. The CDR3 totals 13 residues. The DNA for the CDR3 is TGTGCCAGCATGCGGGACGAGGACAATGAGCAGTTCTTC. This translates into CASMRDEDNEQFF.

In its sample, this clonotype was seen a few times. The V gene is TRBV7-2, the J gene TRBJ1-2, with a possible D match to TRBD1 (5 bases). Germline CDR1 and CDR2: SGHTA and FQGNSA. V dropped 1 base and J dropped 3 bases, with 24 bases sitting between them. The CDR3 spans 19 residues. The CDR3 loop reads CASSLEVGRVEMKDYGYTF. The DNA of the CDR3 is TGTGCCAGCAGCTTAGAGGTGGGCAGGGTTGAAATGAAGGACTATGGCTACACCTTC.

Ten or more counts support this clonotype. The rearrangement uses TRBV28 and TRBJ2-1; D is possibly TRBD1 (6 bases). Germline assignment: CDR1 MDHEN and CDR2 SYDVKM. Trimming removed 2 bases at V and 5 bases at J, with 7 bases between. The CDR3 has 13 amino acids. As DNA, the CDR3 is TGTGCCAGCAGTTTAGGGGACAACAATGAGCAGTTCTTC. It yields the protein CASSLGDNNEQFF.

At least ten counts were recorded for this clonotype. The rearrangement uses TRBV2 and TRBJ2-1; 9 bases agree with TRBD2. The V gene's germline CDR1 is SNHLY and CDR2 FYNNEI. V lost 7 bases to trimming and J lost 3 bases; unmatched junction nucleotides: 13. This CDR3 has 17 residues. The CDR3 region is CASIKRGEPGHYNEQFF. The CDR3 nucleotides read TGTGCCAGCATCAAGCGGGGGGAGCCTGGGCACTACAATGAGCAGTTCTTC.

This clonotype was seen a few times. The chain carries TRBV10-1 and TRBJ1-4; D may be TRBD1 (5 bases). The CDR3 loop spans 13 amino acids. With 3 bases removed from V and 6 bases from J, the gap between germline ends came to 8 bases. Germline V gene sequence: CDR1 WNHNN, CDR2 SYGVQD (reference sequence). The DNA for the CDR3 is TGCGCCAGCAGTGACGGGGACTATGAAAAACTGTTTTTT. Amino acids: CASSDGDYEKLFF.

This clonotype was observed at least ten times. The chain carries TRBV2 and TRBJ1-5; D may be TRBD1 (6 bases). CDR3 length equals 14 residues. V lost 6 bases to trimming and J lost 0 bases, with 9 bases between them. CDR1 and CDR2 (germline): SNHLY, FYNNEI. The CDR3 DNA is TGTGCCAGCAGGGGGACAACTAGCAATCAGCCCCAGCATTTT. It yields the protein CASRGTTSNQPQHF.

This clonotype was detected ten times or more. This rearrangement joins TRBV6-1 to TRBJ1-5; TRBD1 is a possible D gene (6 bases). Trimming removed 5 bases from V and 3 bases from J, with 14 bases in between. This CDR3 region has 15 residues. Germline V CDR1 and CDR2: MNHNS, SASEGT. Here the CDR3 reads CASSPRGGPNQPQHF. DNA for the CDR3: TGTGCCAGCAGTCCCAGGGGAGGGCCCAATCAGCCCCAGCATTTT.

The sample holds many counts of this clonotype. The chain links TRBV2 to TRBJ1-1, with TRBD1 matching 9 bases. In germline, CDR1 is SNHLY, CDR2 FYNNEI. The CDR3 is made up of 15 amino acids. The junction had 5 bases not matched to a gene; V was cut back by 2 bases and J by 4 bases. CDR3 in amino acids: CASSERTGVITEAFF. CDR3 DNA sequence: TGTGCCAGCAGTGAACGGACAGGGGTTATCACTGAAGCTTTCTTT.

This clonotype was recorded many times. The V call is TRBV6-1, the J call TRBJ1-3; D might be TRBD1 (6 bases). The CDR3 has 14 residues. Germline V gene lookup returns CDR1 MNHNS and CDR2 SASEGT. Trimming took 5 bases from V and 2 from J, leaving 10 bases between them. CDR3 in DNA: TGTGCCAGCAGTCGAACAGGGACTGGAAACACCATATATTTT. Its translation is CASSRTGTGNTIYF.

The chain couples TRBV20-1 to TRBJ1-1; 7 positions agree with TRBD1. The CDR3 is 12 amino acids. V was clipped by 5 bases and J by 6 bases; unmatched bases: 6. The V gene's germline CDR1 is DFQATT and CDR2 SNEGSKA (reference sequence). In nucleotides, the CDR3 is TGCAGTGCTCCACTCGGACAGGCTGAAGCTTTCTTT. Translation: CSAPLGQAEAFF.

This rearrangement joins TRBV7-9 to TRBJ1-1; 9 bases are shared with TRBD1. The length of the CDR3 is 17 residues. Trimming at V came to 7 bases and at J to 1 base, leaving 13 bases not matched to a gene. CDR1 is SEHNR and CDR2 is FQNEAQ in the germline V gene (reference sequence). The CDR3 DNA is TGTGCCAGCACCCTCCCGGGACAGGGAGGGAGGAACACTGAAGCTTTCTTT. Amino acids: CASTLPGQGGRNTEAFF.

This clonotype was counted a few times. The rearrangement joins TRBV20-1 to TRBJ1-1; no definite D call. Trimming stripped 0 bases from V and 4 bases from J, with 6 bases between. This CDR3 has 12 amino acids. In germline, CDR1 is DFQATT, CDR2 SNEGSKA (reference sequence). The CDR3 DNA is TGCAGTGCTAGAGATGACCGCACTGAAGCTTTCTTT. It yields the protein CSARDDRTEAFF.

With respect to this clonotype: The junction departs from germline at one end; a sequencing error may be responsible. This chain joins TRBV15 and TRBJ2-2; D possibly uses TRBD1 or TRBD2 (5 bases each). The length of the CDR3 is 18 residues. Germline assignment: CDR1 LNHNV and CDR2 YYDKDF (reference sequence). The CDR3 sequence: CATSREGPMFANTGELSF. The CDR3 bases are TGTGCCACCAGCAGAGAGGGACCAATGTTCGCGAACACCGGGGAGCTGTCTTTT.

The chain joins TRBV19 to TRBJ2-1; 7 bases fit TRBD1. The CDR3 is 15 residues long. J lost 5 bases, V lost 10 bases, and 14 bases had no gene match. Germline V gene sequence: CDR1 LNHDA, CDR2 SQIVND (reference sequence). CDR3 amino acids: CATSDSGQVNNEQFF. The CDR3 DNA follows: TGTGCCACCTCAGATTCAGGACAGGTTAACAATGAGCAGTTCTTC.

The sample holds many counts of this clonotype. The rearrangement joins TRBV6-2 or TRBV6-3 to TRBJ2-3, with a possible D match to TRBD2 (5 bases). The V end was cut by 6 bases, the J end by 0 bases, with 16 bases between. The CDR3 runs 16 residues. Germline CDR1 reads MNHEY; CDR2 reads SVGEGT. The CDR3 DNA is TGTGCCAGCAGCCCCGGACTGGAAACTAGCACAGATACGCAGTATTTT. Amino acids: CASSPGLETSTDTQYF.

This clonotype was counted a few times. The rearrangement uses TRBV4-3 and TRBJ2-6; D is unclear. Germline lookup yields CDR1 LGHNA and CDR2 YSLEER. Trimming took off 1 base at V and 4 bases at J, with 8 bases between the two ends. CDR3 length: 15 amino acids. The CDR3 reads CASSQVGFGANVLTF. The CDR3 nucleotides read TGCGCCAGCAGCCAAGTAGGGTTCGGGGCCAACGTCCTGACTTTC.

This chain joins TRBV12-3 or TRBV12-4 and TRBJ2-1; no clear D gene. V shed 5 bases and J shed 6 bases, with 5 bases lying between them. This CDR3 has 11 residues. This chain's CDR3 is CASSPANEQFF. The CDR3 DNA follows: TGTGCCAGCAGTCCAGCCAATGAGCAGTTCTTC.

This clonotype was observed many times. This chain uses TRBV13 with TRBJ2-3; 7 bases line up with TRBD1. The CDR3 spans 15 residues. Unmatched junction bases numbered 7, after V lost 3 bases and J lost 4 bases. Germline-derived CDR1 and CDR2 are PRHDT and FYEKMQ (reference sequence). The CDR3, as DNA: TGTGCCAGCAGCTTGTACGAGGGGGCGGCAGATACGCAGTATTTT. Protein sequence: CASSLYEGAADTQYF.

Here the CDR3 reads CASSVADGIYNEQFF. The CDR3 coding sequence is TGTGCCAGCAGCGTAGCGGACGGGATCTACAATGAGCAGTTCTTC. The chain recombines TRBV9 with TRBJ2-1; tentatively, D is TRBD2 (5 bases). Germline CDR1 reads SGDLS; CDR2 reads YYNGEE. V gave up 0 bases and J gave up 3 bases, with 10 bases separating them. CDR3 length equals 15 residues.

Many counts were recorded for this clonotype. CDR3 protein: CASSLEGQYRGSYEQYF. The CDR3 DNA is TGTGCCAGCAGCTTAGAAGGTCAATATAGGGGGTCCTACGAGCAGTACTTC. The J gene is TRBJ2-7, the V gene TRBV7-9; TRBD1 is a possible D gene (6 bases). With 1 base removed from V and 1 base from J, the gap between germline ends came to 17 bases. This CDR3 has 17 amino acids. Looked up from germline, CDR1 is SEHNR and CDR2 is FQNEAQ (reference sequence).